This T cell receptor (beta chain) was profiled in a study of cytomegalovirus exposure and HLA in healthy donors. Turning to the study itself: When roughly 420 donors were genotyped, roughly 82% of them were found to fall in the Caucasian-associated ancestry cluster. Points from the study as a whole: The study labeled fewer than 200 TCR beta chains cytomegalovirus-associated. Follow-up analysis found HLA locus-dependent TCR association rates, highest for DRB1 and lowest for HLA-C. A later analysis appeared to link common viral pathogens to several of the most significant clusters.

This clone came up a few times. As yet, its antigen is unknown. Germline loops: CDR1 SGHDT, CDR2 YYEEEE. The CDR3 contains 14 residues. Deletions cut 3 bases from V and 3 bases from J, with 10 bases between. PCR primers comprised 60 Vbeta and 13 Jbeta primers. Assay used: immunoSEQ multiplex PCR; TCRdb lists only in-frame clones, some missing. The repertoire has about 180,000 clones, 65% to 80% of them found once; the top ten carry approximately 0.7%. The chain combines TRBV5-6 with TRBJ1-5; maybe TRBD1 (6 bases). The sequence derives from a middle-aged woman in good health and CMV-seronegative. The sequenced sample was PBMCs. The DNA for the CDR3 is TGTGCCAGCAGCTCGACAGGAGTCAATCAGCCCCAGCATTTT. Translation: CASSSTGVNQPQHF. Complete variable domain (other parts from reference TRBV5-6 and TRBJ1-5): DAGVTQSPTHLIKTRGQQVTLRCSPKSGHDTVSWYQQALGQGPQFIFQYYEEEERQRGNFPDRFSGHQFPNYSSELNVNALLLGDSALYLCASSSTGVNQPQHFGDGTRLSIL.